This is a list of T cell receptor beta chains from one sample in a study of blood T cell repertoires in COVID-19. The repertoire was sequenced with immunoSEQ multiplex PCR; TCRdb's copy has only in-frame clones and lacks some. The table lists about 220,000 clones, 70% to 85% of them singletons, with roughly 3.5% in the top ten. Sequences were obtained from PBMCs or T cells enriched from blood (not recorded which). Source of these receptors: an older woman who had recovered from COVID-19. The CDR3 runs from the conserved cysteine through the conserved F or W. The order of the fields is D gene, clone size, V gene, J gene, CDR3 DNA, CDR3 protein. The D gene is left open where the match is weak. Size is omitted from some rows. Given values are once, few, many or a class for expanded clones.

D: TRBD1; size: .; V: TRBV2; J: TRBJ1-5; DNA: TGTGCCAGCAGTGAAGTTAACAGGGGGAATCAGCCCCAGCATTTT; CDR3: CASSEVNRGNQPQHF
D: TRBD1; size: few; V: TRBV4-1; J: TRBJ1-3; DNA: TGCGCCAGCAGCCACGTCGGACAGGGGTCTGGAAACACCATATATTTT; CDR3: CASSHVGQGSGNTIYF
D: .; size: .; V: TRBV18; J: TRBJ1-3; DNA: TGTGCCAGCTCACCGGACAGCTCTGGAAACACCATATATTTT; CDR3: CASSPDSSGNTIYF
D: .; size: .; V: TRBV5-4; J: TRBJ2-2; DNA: TGTGCCAGCAGCCTAAAGACAGCGAACACCGGGGAGCTGTTTTTT; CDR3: CASSLKTANTGELFF
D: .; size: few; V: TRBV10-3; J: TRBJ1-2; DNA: TGTGCCATCAGTGAGATACAGATCAGAACTAACTATGGCTACACCTTC; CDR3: CAISEIQIRTNYGYTF
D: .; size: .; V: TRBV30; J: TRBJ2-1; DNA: TGTGCCTGGAGTGTAGGTTCAGGAGGACACAATGAGCAGTTCTTC; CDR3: CAWSVGSGGHNEQFF
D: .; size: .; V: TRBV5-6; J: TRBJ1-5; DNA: TGTGCCAGCAGCTTGGGGCCCGGGTTGAGCAATCAGCCCCAGCATTTT; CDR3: CASSLGPGLSNQPQHF
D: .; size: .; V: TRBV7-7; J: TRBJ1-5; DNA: TGTGCCAGCAGCTTAGTATTTCCAGGGGCTGGCAATCAGCCCCAGCATTTT; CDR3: CASSLVFPGAGNQPQHF
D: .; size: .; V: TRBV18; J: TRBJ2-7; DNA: TGTGCCAGCTCACTGTCGACAGATTCCTACGAGCAGTACTTC; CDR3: CASSLSTDSYEQYF
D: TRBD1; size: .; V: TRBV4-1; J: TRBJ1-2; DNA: TGCGCCAGCAGCCAGGGGGAGAACAGGGGGCACGGCTACACCTTC; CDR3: CASSQGENRGHGYTF
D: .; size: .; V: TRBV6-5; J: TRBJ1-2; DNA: TGTGCCAGCAGTTACTCGAAGCGTAACTATGGCTACACCTTC; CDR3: CASSYSKRNYGYTF
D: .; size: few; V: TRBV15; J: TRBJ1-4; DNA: TGTGCCACCAGCAGAGTCACTGGAGCAACTAATGAAAAACTGTTTTTT; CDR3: CATSRVTGATNEKLFF
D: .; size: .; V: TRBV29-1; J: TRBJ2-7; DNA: TGCAGCGTACACGGGACACATCTAACCGAGCAGTACTTC; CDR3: CSVHGTHLTEQYF
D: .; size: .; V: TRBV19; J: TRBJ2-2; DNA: TGTGCCAGTAGTATATACTTTTCCGGGACCGGGGAGCTGTTTTTT; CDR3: CASSIYFSGTGELFF
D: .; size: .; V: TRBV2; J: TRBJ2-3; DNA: TGTGCCAGCAGTAAGTACCTGCGGGCCAGGCGAATGCCCACAGATACGCAGTATTTT; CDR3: CASSKYLRARRMPTDTQYF
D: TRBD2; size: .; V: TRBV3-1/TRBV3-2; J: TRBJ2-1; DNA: TGTGCCAGCAGCCAAGGGCGGGGGAGTTACAATGAGCAGTTCTTC; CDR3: CASSQGRGSYNEQFF
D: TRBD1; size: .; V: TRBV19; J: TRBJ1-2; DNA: TGTGCCAGCCGGACAGGGACCCCCTATGGCTACACCTTC; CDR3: CASRTGTPYGYTF
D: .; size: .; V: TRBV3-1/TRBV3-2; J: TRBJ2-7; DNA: TGTGCCAGCAGCCGACAGAGCCCAACATCCCCCACCTGCTACGAGCAGTACTTC; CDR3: CASSRQSPTSPTCYEQYF
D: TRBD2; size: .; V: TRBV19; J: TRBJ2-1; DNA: TGTGCCAGTAGTATGGGACTAGCGGGGTACAATGAGCAGTTCTTC; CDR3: CASSMGLAGYNEQFF
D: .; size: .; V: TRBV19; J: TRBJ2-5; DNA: TGTGCCACCGGTCGGGGGTTGGAGACCCAGTACTTC; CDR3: CATGRGLETQYF
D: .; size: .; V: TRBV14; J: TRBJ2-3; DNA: TGTGCCAGCAGCCAATCTCCGGGACACCCTACAGATACGCAGTATTTT; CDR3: CASSQSPGHPTDTQYF
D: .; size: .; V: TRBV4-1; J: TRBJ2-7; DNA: TGCGCCAGCAGCCAAGATATAGCAGGGGACTACGAGCAGTACTTC; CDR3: CASSQDIAGDYEQYF
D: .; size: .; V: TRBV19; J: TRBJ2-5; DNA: TGTGCCAGTAGTCGGGGGCAACAGGGGGGGCGAGAGACCCAGTACTTC; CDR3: CASSRGQQGGRETQYF
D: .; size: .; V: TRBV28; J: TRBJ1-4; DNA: TGTGCCAGCACGGGGGGGGGAGCTAATGAAAAACTGTTTTTT; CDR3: CASTGGGANEKLFF
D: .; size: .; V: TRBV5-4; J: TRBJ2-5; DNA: TGTGCCAGCAGCTTGGGACAGCGCCAAGAGACCCAGTACTTC; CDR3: CASSLGQRQETQYF
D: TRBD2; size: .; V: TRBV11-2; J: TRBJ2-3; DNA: TGTGCCAGCAGCTTAGCCCCGACTAGCGCTACAGATACGCAGTATTTT; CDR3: CASSLAPTSATDTQYF
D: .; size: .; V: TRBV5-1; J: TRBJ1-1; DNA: TGCGCCAGCAGCTTGGTTCCGGTGAACACTGAAGCTTTCTTT; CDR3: CASSLVPVNTEAFF
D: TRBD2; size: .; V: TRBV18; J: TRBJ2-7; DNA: TGTGCCAGCTCACCATTAGCGGGAGTCTACGAGCAGTACTTC; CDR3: CASSPLAGVYEQYF
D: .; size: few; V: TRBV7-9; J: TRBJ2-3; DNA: TGTGCCAGCAGCTTAGGACAGGTCCCCACAGATACGCAGTATTTT; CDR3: CASSLGQVPTDTQYF
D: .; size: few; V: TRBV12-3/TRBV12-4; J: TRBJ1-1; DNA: TGTGCCAGCAGTGGACAGATGAACACTGAAGCTTTCTTT; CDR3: CASSGQMNTEAFF
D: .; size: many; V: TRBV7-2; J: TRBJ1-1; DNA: TGTGCCAGCAGCTTAGCGGGCAGGGGAACTGAAGCTTTCTTT; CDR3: CASSLAGRGTEAFF
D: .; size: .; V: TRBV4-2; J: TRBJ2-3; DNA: TGTGCCAGCAGCCTCATGGGGGGCGGGGGTTACACAGATACGCAGTATTTT; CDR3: CASSLMGGGGYTDTQYF
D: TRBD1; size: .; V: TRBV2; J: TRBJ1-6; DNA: TGTGCCAGCATCTTACAGGGGGACTATAATTCACCCCTCCACTTT; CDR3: CASILQGDYNSPLHF
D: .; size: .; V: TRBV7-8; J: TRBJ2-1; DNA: TGTGCCAGCAGCTTATCAACAGGGAATGAGCAGTTCTTC; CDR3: CASSLSTGNEQFF
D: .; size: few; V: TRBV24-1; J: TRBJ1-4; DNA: TGTGCCACCCTGAGGAGGGGTAGGAATGAAAAACTGTTTTTT; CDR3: CATLRRGRNEKLFF
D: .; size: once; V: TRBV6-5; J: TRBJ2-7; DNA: TGTGCCAGCAGTTACTCGCAAGGGGTCGAGCAGTACTTC; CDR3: CASSYSQGVEQYF
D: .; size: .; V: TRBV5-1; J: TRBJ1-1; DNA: TGCGCCAGCAGCGCACCCTCAGGGGCCGACACTGAAGCTTTCTTT; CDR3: CASSAPSGADTEAFF
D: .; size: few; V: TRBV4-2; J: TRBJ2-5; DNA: TGTGCCAGCAGCCAACGCGGGACTTTTCAAGAGACCCAGTACTTC; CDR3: CASSQRGTFQETQYF
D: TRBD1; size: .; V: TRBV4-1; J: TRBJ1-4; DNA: TGCGCCAGCAGCCTTCCTACGACAGGGGTTGAAAAACTGTTTTTT; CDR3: CASSLPTTGVEKLFF
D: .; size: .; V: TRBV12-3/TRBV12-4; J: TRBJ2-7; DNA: TGTGCCAGCAGCCGTGACAGGCTCGAGCAGTACTTC; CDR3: CASSRDRLEQYF
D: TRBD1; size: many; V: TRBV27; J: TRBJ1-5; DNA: TGTGCCAGCAGTGGACAGGGGGTTAATCAGCCCCAGCATTTT; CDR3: CASSGQGVNQPQHF
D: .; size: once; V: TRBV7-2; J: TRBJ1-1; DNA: TGTGCCAGCAGCCCACAGGGGAACACTGAAGCTTTCTTT; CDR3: CASSPQGNTEAFF
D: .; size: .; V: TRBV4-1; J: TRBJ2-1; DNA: TGCGCCAGCAGCCAATACTACCCCGGGGTCGATGAGCAGTTCTTC; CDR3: CASSQYYPGVDEQFF
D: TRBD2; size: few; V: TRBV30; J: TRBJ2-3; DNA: TGTGCCTGGAGTAAGCGGGAGGCCGATACGCAGTATTTT; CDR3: CAWSKREADTQYF
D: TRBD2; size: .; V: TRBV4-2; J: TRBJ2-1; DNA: TGTGCCAGCAGCCAGCACGAAGCGGGAGGGCTGCTGCGGAATGAGCAGTTCTTC; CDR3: CASSQHEAGGLLRNEQFF
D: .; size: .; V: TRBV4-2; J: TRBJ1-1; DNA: TGTGCCAGCAGCCAAGGGGTCGGCAGGGAGGTTGAAGCTTTCTTT; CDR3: CASSQGVGREVEAFF
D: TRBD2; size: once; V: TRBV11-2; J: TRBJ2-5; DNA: TGTGCCAGCAGCTCAGGGGCGGGGGGAGAGACCCAGTACTTC; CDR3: CASSSGAGGETQYF
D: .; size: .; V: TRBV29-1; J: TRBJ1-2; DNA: TGCAGCGTTGATTATTCCCGACAGTTCTATGGCTACACCTTC; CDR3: CSVDYSRQFYGYTF
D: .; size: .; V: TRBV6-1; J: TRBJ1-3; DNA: TGTGCCAGCAGTGACACACAGGGATTGGGGATGGACACCATATATTTT; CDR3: CASSDTQGLGMDTIYF
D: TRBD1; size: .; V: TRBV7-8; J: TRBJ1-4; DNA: TGTGCCAGCAGCTCCGACAGGGGAAAACTGTTTTTT; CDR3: CASSSDRGKLFF
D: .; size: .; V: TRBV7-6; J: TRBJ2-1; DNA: TGTGCCAGCAGCGGAGTAGGGGCGGTCGGAAACAATGAGCAGTTCTTC; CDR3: CASSGVGAVGNNEQFF
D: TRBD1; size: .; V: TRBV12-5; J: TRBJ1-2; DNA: TGTGCTAGTGGTATTCCGGGACAGGGGGCGGCTGGCTACACCTTC; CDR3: CASGIPGQGAAGYTF
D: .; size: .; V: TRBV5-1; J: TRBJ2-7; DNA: TGCGCCAGCAGGCAGGGCCCCTACGAGCAGTACTTC; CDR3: CASRQGPYEQYF
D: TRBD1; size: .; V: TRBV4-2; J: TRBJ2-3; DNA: TGTGCCAGCAGCCAAGGGGACAGAAACACAGATACGCAGTATTTT; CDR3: CASSQGDRNTDTQYF
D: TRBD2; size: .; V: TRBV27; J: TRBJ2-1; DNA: TGTGCCAGCATTTCTCGGGCTAGCGGGAGCGATGAGCAGTTCTTC; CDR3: CASISRASGSDEQFF
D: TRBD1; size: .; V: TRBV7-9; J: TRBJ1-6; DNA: TGTGCCAGCAGCTCCACAGGGGTCTCCTATAATTCACCCCTCCACTTT; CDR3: CASSSTGVSYNSPLHF
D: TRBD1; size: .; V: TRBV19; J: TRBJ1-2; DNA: TGTGCCAGTACTACGTTGGACAGGGAGGTCTATGGCTACACCTTC; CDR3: CASTTLDREVYGYTF
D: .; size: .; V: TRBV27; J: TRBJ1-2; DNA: TGTGCCAGCAATAAACAGGGAATGAGGAACTATGGCTACACCTTC; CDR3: CASNKQGMRNYGYTF
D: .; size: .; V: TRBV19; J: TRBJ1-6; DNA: TGTGCCAGTAGTATAGATGGCAGGGATTCACCCCTCCACTTT; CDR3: CASSIDGRDSPLHF
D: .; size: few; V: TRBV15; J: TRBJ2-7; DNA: TGTGCCACCAGCAGAGATCCCGGGTACGAGCAGTACTTC; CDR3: CATSRDPGYEQYF